A selection of T cell receptor beta chains follows, all from one sample in a study of cytomegalovirus exposure and HLA in healthy donors. Clones were sequenced by immunoSEQ multiplex PCR, and TCRdb holds only the in-frame ones, with some missing. This sample yields 150,000 to 200,000 clones, of which about 72% are seen a single time; 1.5% belongs to the top ten. Source material: PBMCs. The receptor set was obtained from a girl aged 10-17 years in good health and CMV-seronegative. CDR3s include the opening cysteine and the closing phenylalanine or tryptophan. The D gene is left open where the match is weak. Size is stated for part of the rows, as once, few or many counts, or as a class when the clone is expanded.

j_call: TRBJ2-3; v_call: TRBV27; clone_size: once; d_call: .; cdr3_nt: TGTGCCTCCGGACTACTCACAGATACGCAGTATTTT; cdr3_aa: CASGLLTDTQYF
j_call: TRBJ1-1; v_call: TRBV5-1; clone_size: .; d_call: .; cdr3_nt: TGCGCCAGCAGCCCCCTGATCAGTAACACGGGGGCTTTCTTT; cdr3_aa: CASSPLISNTGAFF
j_call: TRBJ2-3; v_call: TRBV10-3; clone_size: .; d_call: TRBD2; cdr3_nt: TGTGCCATCAGTGAGTCGTTAGGACTAGCGGGGGGCACAGATACGCAGTATTTT; cdr3_aa: CAISESLGLAGGTDTQYF
j_call: TRBJ1-1; v_call: TRBV5-4; clone_size: .; d_call: .; cdr3_nt: TGTGCCAGCAGCTTGGTCGGGGGTCACACTGAAGCTTTCTTT; cdr3_aa: CASSLVGGHTEAFF
j_call: TRBJ2-2; v_call: TRBV5-1; clone_size: few; d_call: TRBD1; cdr3_nt: TGCGCCAGCAGCTCGGACAGGACGAACACCGGGGAGCTGTTTTTT; cdr3_aa: CASSSDRTNTGELFF
j_call: TRBJ2-2; v_call: TRBV6-1; clone_size: .; d_call: TRBD2; cdr3_nt: TGTGCCAGCTGGCCCGGGGGGGCAAACACCGGGGAGCTGTTTTTT; cdr3_aa: CASWPGGANTGELFF
j_call: TRBJ1-2; v_call: TRBV7-9; clone_size: .; d_call: TRBD1; cdr3_nt: TGTGCCAGCAGCTTCCAGGAAATCACAGGGGGCGGAGGCTACACCTTC; cdr3_aa: CASSFQEITGGGGYTF
j_call: TRBJ1-1; v_call: TRBV4-1; clone_size: .; d_call: .; cdr3_nt: TGCGCCAGCAGCCCCTCGCCAGGAGGGATCACTGAAGCTTTCTTT; cdr3_aa: CASSPSPGGITEAFF
j_call: TRBJ1-1; v_call: TRBV14; clone_size: few; d_call: .; cdr3_nt: TGTGCCAGCAGCACGACACGGAACACTGAAGCTTTCTTT; cdr3_aa: CASSTTRNTEAFF
j_call: TRBJ1-2; v_call: TRBV29-1; clone_size: .; d_call: .; cdr3_nt: TGCAGCGTTGACGGAGACTATGGCTACACCTTC; cdr3_aa: CSVDGDYGYTF
j_call: TRBJ1-6; v_call: TRBV6-5; clone_size: .; d_call: .; cdr3_nt: TGTGCCATCCGACCCGACAGTTATAATTCACCCCTCCACTTT; cdr3_aa: CAIRPDSYNSPLHF
j_call: TRBJ1-4; v_call: TRBV6-5; clone_size: few; d_call: .; cdr3_nt: TGTGCCAGCAGTTACGATTTTGGAGCCGAGGAAAAACTGTTTTTT; cdr3_aa: CASSYDFGAEEKLFF
j_call: TRBJ1-1; v_call: TRBV9; clone_size: .; d_call: .; cdr3_nt: TGTGCCAGCAGCCTAGGTGGGGGCAAAGCTTTCTTT; cdr3_aa: CASSLGGGKAFF
j_call: TRBJ2-7; v_call: TRBV4-2; clone_size: .; d_call: TRBD2; cdr3_nt: TGTGCCAGCAGCCTTGAGCGGGGGATAAGCTACGAGCAGTACTTC; cdr3_aa: CASSLERGISYEQYF
j_call: TRBJ1-1; v_call: TRBV9; clone_size: .; d_call: .; cdr3_nt: TGTGCCAGCAGCGGTTTTGAGGGTTCCGGCACTGAAGCTTTCTTT; cdr3_aa: CASSGFEGSGTEAFF
j_call: TRBJ2-7; v_call: TRBV5-4; clone_size: few; d_call: TRBD1; cdr3_nt: TGTGCCAGCAGCTCCCGGGACAGGGCCTACGAGCAGTACTTC; cdr3_aa: CASSSRDRAYEQYF
j_call: TRBJ2-7; v_call: TRBV7-7; clone_size: .; d_call: .; cdr3_nt: TGTGCTAGCAGCTCCGGGGATGGCTACGAGCAGTACTTC; cdr3_aa: CASSSGDGYEQYF
j_call: TRBJ2-7; v_call: TRBV18; clone_size: .; d_call: TRBD2; cdr3_nt: TGTGCCAGCTCACCCTTGGGACTAGCGGGGGGGCCGCACTTC; cdr3_aa: CASSPLGLAGGPHF
j_call: TRBJ2-5; v_call: TRBV11-2; clone_size: .; d_call: TRBD2; cdr3_nt: TGTGCCAGCAGCGCCGTAGCGGGGGGGGTCGAGACCCAGTACTTC; cdr3_aa: CASSAVAGGVETQYF
j_call: TRBJ2-6; v_call: TRBV6-5; clone_size: .; d_call: .; cdr3_nt: TGTGCCAGCAGTTACGACTCTGGGGCCAACGTCCTGGCTTTC; cdr3_aa: CASSYDSGANVLAF
j_call: TRBJ2-3; v_call: TRBV29-1; clone_size: .; d_call: .; cdr3_nt: TGCAGCGCTATGACAGGGAGGAACACAGATACGCAGTATTTT; cdr3_aa: CSAMTGRNTDTQYF
j_call: TRBJ1-2; v_call: TRBV19; clone_size: .; d_call: .; cdr3_nt: TGTGCCAGTAGTATAAACTTGGACAGTGGCTACACCTTC; cdr3_aa: CASSINLDSGYTF
j_call: TRBJ1-5; v_call: TRBV6-5; clone_size: .; d_call: TRBD1; cdr3_nt: TGTGCCAGCAGTGGACAGGTTAAAGAACCCCAGCATTTT; cdr3_aa: CASSGQVKEPQHF
j_call: TRBJ2-7; v_call: TRBV5-1; clone_size: .; d_call: .; cdr3_nt: TGCGCCAGCAGCTTTGAGCTCACCTACGAGCAGTACTTC; cdr3_aa: CASSFELTYEQYF
j_call: TRBJ2-6; v_call: TRBV6-1; clone_size: few; d_call: .; cdr3_nt: TGTGCCAGCATCGATCGGGGGACTGGGGCCAACGTCCTGACTTTC; cdr3_aa: CASIDRGTGANVLTF
j_call: TRBJ1-4; v_call: TRBV5-1; clone_size: few; d_call: TRBD1; cdr3_nt: TGCGCCAGCAGCCCCGGGACAGGGATTCGGGAAAAACTGTTTTTT; cdr3_aa: CASSPGTGIREKLFF
j_call: TRBJ2-7; v_call: TRBV7-2; clone_size: .; d_call: .; cdr3_nt: TGTGCCAGCAGGCCGTTGGGGCGCAGGAACGAGCAGTACTTC; cdr3_aa: CASRPLGRRNEQYF
j_call: TRBJ2-7; v_call: TRBV7-9; clone_size: .; d_call: TRBD2; cdr3_nt: TGTGCCAGCAGCTCGGGTAGCGGGGGGCAGTACGAGCAGTACTTC; cdr3_aa: CASSSGSGGQYEQYF
j_call: TRBJ2-2; v_call: TRBV29-1; clone_size: .; d_call: .; cdr3_nt: TGCAGCGTTGGGTCGAGTGGGGAGCTGTTTTTT; cdr3_aa: CSVGSSGELFF
j_call: TRBJ2-7; v_call: TRBV7-2; clone_size: .; d_call: TRBD1; cdr3_nt: TGTGCCAGCAGCCCCGGACAGGGGCCGTACGAGCAGTACTTC; cdr3_aa: CASSPGQGPYEQYF
j_call: TRBJ2-3; v_call: TRBV4-1; clone_size: .; d_call: .; cdr3_nt: TGCGCCAGCAGCCAAGGGGAAGTAGGGGCCGAAGATACGCAGTATTTT; cdr3_aa: CASSQGEVGAEDTQYF
j_call: TRBJ2-3; v_call: TRBV13; clone_size: .; d_call: TRBD2; cdr3_nt: TGTGCCAGCAGCCCCTCGGTGGTTACTAGCGGTTTCACAGATACGCAGTATTTT; cdr3_aa: CASSPSVVTSGFTDTQYF
j_call: TRBJ1-5; v_call: TRBV2; clone_size: .; d_call: .; cdr3_nt: TGTGCCAGCAGAGGCCGGGTGAACAATCAGCCCCAGCATTTT; cdr3_aa: CASRGRVNNQPQHF
j_call: TRBJ1-4; v_call: TRBV27; clone_size: few; d_call: TRBD1; cdr3_nt: TGTGCCAGCAGCCGACCCAGAGACAGGGGGAATGAAAAACTGTTTTTT; cdr3_aa: CASSRPRDRGNEKLFF
j_call: TRBJ2-3; v_call: TRBV27; clone_size: .; d_call: TRBD1; cdr3_nt: TGTGCCAGCAGTTTCCTCGACAGGGGCACAGATACGCAGTATTTT; cdr3_aa: CASSFLDRGTDTQYF
j_call: TRBJ2-1; v_call: TRBV25-1; clone_size: .; d_call: TRBD2; cdr3_nt: TGTGCCAGCAGCCAGACTAGCGGGGGGCGGGAGCGACAGTTCTTC; cdr3_aa: CASSQTSGGRERQFF
j_call: TRBJ2-5; v_call: TRBV5-7; clone_size: .; d_call: TRBD1; cdr3_nt: TGTGCCAGCAGCTTCAGACAGGGGGGGGAGACCCAGTACTTC; cdr3_aa: CASSFRQGGETQYF
j_call: TRBJ1-2; v_call: TRBV30; clone_size: .; d_call: TRBD1; cdr3_nt: TGTGCCTGGAGTCCCGGACAGGGGGCAGTTGGCTACACCTTC; cdr3_aa: CAWSPGQGAVGYTF
j_call: TRBJ2-2; v_call: TRBV7-9; clone_size: .; d_call: .; cdr3_nt: TGTGCCAGCAGCCGGGAGCTCGACACCGGGGAGCTGTTTTTT; cdr3_aa: CASSRELDTGELFF
j_call: TRBJ2-7; v_call: TRBV6-5; clone_size: .; d_call: .; cdr3_nt: TGTGCCAGCAGTTACCTTGGATCTAGGCCGGACGAGCAGTACTTC; cdr3_aa: CASSYLGSRPDEQYF
j_call: TRBJ2-1; v_call: TRBV6-5; clone_size: .; d_call: .; cdr3_nt: TGTGCCAGCAGTTACTCGTCTAGGCGCAATGAGCAGTTCTTC; cdr3_aa: CASSYSSRRNEQFF
j_call: TRBJ2-7; v_call: TRBV7-6; clone_size: .; d_call: .; cdr3_nt: TGTGCCAGCAGCTTGGTGGGCAGTCTCACGCAAAACTCCTACGAGCAGTACTTC; cdr3_aa: CASSLVGSLTQNSYEQYF
j_call: TRBJ2-1; v_call: TRBV5-1; clone_size: once; d_call: TRBD2; cdr3_nt: TGCGCCAGCAGCTTGGCCGAATTAGCGGGGGGGCGCTCCTACAATGAGCAGTTCTTC; cdr3_aa: CASSLAELAGGRSYNEQFF
j_call: TRBJ1-3; v_call: TRBV11-3; clone_size: once; d_call: .; cdr3_nt: TGTGCCAGCAGCCCCCGGGGAGAACACTCTGGAAACACCATATATTTT; cdr3_aa: CASSPRGEHSGNTIYF
j_call: TRBJ1-5; v_call: TRBV7-9; clone_size: .; d_call: .; cdr3_nt: TGTGCCAGCAGCTTAGTTGGAGCCGAAAACAATCAGCCCCAGCATTTT; cdr3_aa: CASSLVGAENNQPQHF
j_call: TRBJ1-6; v_call: TRBV27; clone_size: .; d_call: .; cdr3_nt: TGTGCCAGCAGTTTACACGGAGGCTATAATTCACCCCTCCACTTT; cdr3_aa: CASSLHGGYNSPLHF
j_call: TRBJ2-3; v_call: TRBV6-5; clone_size: .; d_call: TRBD2; cdr3_nt: TGTGCCAGCAGGGTAGCGGGGGGTAGCACAGATACGCAGTATTTT; cdr3_aa: CASRVAGGSTDTQYF
j_call: TRBJ2-3; v_call: TRBV2; clone_size: .; d_call: TRBD1; cdr3_nt: TGTGCCAGCGCCGAGGGACAGGGGCGAGATACGCAGTATTTT; cdr3_aa: CASAEGQGRDTQYF
j_call: TRBJ1-1; v_call: TRBV5-1; clone_size: .; d_call: .; cdr3_nt: TGCGCCAGCAGCCTGCAGGTAGGGGACACTGAAGCTTTCTTT; cdr3_aa: CASSLQVGDTEAFF
j_call: TRBJ2-5; v_call: TRBV28; clone_size: .; d_call: TRBD1; cdr3_nt: TGTGCCAGCAGATTGGGGACAGGCCAAGAGACCCAGTACTTC; cdr3_aa: CASRLGTGQETQYF
j_call: TRBJ2-7; v_call: TRBV6-1; clone_size: .; d_call: TRBD1; cdr3_nt: TGTGCCAGCAGTGACCCTGGACAGGGAACCTACGAGCAGTACTTC; cdr3_aa: CASSDPGQGTYEQYF